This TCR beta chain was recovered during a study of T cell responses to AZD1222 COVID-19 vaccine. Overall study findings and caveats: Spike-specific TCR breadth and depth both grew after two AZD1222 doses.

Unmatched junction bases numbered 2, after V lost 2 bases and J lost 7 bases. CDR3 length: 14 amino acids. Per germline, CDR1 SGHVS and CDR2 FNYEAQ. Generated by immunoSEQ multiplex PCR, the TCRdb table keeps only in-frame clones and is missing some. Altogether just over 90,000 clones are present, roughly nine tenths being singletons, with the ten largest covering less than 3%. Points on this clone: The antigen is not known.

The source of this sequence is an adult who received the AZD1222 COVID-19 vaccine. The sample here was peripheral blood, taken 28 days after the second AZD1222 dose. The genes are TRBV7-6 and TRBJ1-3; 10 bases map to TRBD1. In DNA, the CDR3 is TGTGCCAGCAGCTTACCGGGACAGGGGAACACCATATATTTT. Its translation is CASSLPGQGNTIYF. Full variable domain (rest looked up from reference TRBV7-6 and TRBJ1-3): GAGVSQSPRYKVTKRGQDVALRCDPISGHVSLYWYRQALGQGPEFLTYFNYEAQQDKSGLPNDRFSAERPEGSISTLTIQRTEQRDSAMYRCASSLPGQGNTIYFGEGSWLTVV.